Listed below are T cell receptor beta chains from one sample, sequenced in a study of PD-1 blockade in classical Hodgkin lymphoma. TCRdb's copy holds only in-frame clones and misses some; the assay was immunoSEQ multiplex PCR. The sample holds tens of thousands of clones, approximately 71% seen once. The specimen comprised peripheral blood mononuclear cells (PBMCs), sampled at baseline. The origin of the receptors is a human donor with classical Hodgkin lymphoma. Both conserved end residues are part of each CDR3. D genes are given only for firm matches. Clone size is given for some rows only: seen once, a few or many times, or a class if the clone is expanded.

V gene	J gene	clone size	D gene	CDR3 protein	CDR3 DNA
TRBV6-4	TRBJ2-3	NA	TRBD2	CASSDGAGDSDTQYF	TGTGCCAGCAGTGACGGGGCGGGGGACTCAGATACGCAGTATTTT
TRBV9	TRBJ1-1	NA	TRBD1	CASSPGTESEAFF	TGTGCCAGCAGCCCTGGGACAGAGTCTGAAGCTTTCTTT
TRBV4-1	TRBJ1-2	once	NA	CASSQPTGRVSGYTF	TGCGCCAGCAGCCAACCCACGGGACGCGTCTCGGGCTACACCTTC
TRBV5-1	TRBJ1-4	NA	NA	CASGASGATNEKLFF	TGCGCCAGCGGGGCCTCCGGTGCAACTAATGAAAAACTGTTTTTT
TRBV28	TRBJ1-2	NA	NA	CASSLGRWNGYTF	TGTGCCAGCAGCCTAGGGCGTTGGAATGGCTACACCTTC
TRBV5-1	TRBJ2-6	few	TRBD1	CASSSLGGAGANVLTF	TGCGCCAGCAGCTCATTAGGGGGCGCTGGGGCCAACGTCCTGACTTTC
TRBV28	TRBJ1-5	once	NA	CASRRGAVYQPQHF	TGTGCCAGCCGGAGAGGGGCGGTTTATCAGCCCCAGCATTTT
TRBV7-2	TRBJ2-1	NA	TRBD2	CASSFTSGSYNEQFF	TGTGCCAGCAGCTTCACTAGCGGGAGCTACAATGAGCAGTTCTTC
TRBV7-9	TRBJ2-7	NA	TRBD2	CASSLEASGTEQYF	TGTGCCAGCAGCTTAGAGGCTAGCGGGACCGAGCAGTACTTC
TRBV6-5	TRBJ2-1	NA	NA	CASSYSAFREQFF	TGTGCCAGCAGTTACTCGGCTTTTCGGGAGCAGTTCTTC
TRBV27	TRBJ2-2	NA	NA	CASSSSGTVINTGELFF	TGTGCCAGCAGTTCCTCCGGGACGGTTATTAACACCGGGGAGCTGTTTTTT
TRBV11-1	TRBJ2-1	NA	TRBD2	CASSFLAGGHNEQFF	TGTGCCAGCAGCTTCCTAGCGGGAGGACACAATGAGCAGTTCTTC
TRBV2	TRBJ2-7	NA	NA	CASIKGGDYEQYF	TGTGCCAGCATCAAGGGAGGAGACTACGAGCAGTACTTC
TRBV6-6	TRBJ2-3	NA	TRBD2	CASSQGTSANTQYF	TGTGCCAGCAGTCAAGGGACTAGTGCGAATACGCAGTATTTT
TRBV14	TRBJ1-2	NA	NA	CASSQVPGAGGYTF	TGTGCCAGCAGCCAAGTCCCCGGGGCGGGGGGCTACACCTTC
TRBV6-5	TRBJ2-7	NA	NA	CASSYSNPPYEQYF	TGTGCCAGCAGTTACTCGAACCCCCCCTACGAGCAGTACTTC
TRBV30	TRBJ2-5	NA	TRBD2	CAWSRLAGDQETQYF	TGTGCCTGGAGCCGGCTAGCGGGGGACCAAGAGACCCAGTACTTC
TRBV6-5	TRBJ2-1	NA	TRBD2	CASSYSGGAVEQFF	TGTGCCAGCAGTTATAGCGGGGGGGCCGTTGAGCAGTTCTTC
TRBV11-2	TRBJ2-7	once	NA	CASSFPEAELSYEQYF	TGTGCCAGCAGCTTCCCCGAAGCGGAGCTCTCCTACGAGCAGTACTTC
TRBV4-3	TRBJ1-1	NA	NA	CASSQDSGYTEAFF	TGCGCCAGCAGCCAAGATTCGGGTTACACTGAAGCTTTCTTT
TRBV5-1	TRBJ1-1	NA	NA	CASSQGTGGTEAFF	TGCGCCAGCAGCCAGGGCACGGGAGGCACTGAAGCTTTCTTT
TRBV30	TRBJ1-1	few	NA	CAWVTRQNLNTEAFF	TGTGCCTGGGTAACTAGACAGAACTTGAACACTGAAGCTTTCTTT
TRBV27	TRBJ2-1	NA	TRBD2	CASSQTSGSYEQFF	TGTGCCAGCAGTCAAACTAGCGGGTCCTATGAGCAGTTCTTC
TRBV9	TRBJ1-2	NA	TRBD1	CASSDDRGRTYGYTF	TGTGCCAGCAGCGACGACAGGGGGCGCACCTATGGCTACACCTTC
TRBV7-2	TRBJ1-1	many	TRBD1	CASSPGQGATEAFF	TGTGCCAGCAGCCCCGGACAGGGAGCCACTGAAGCTTTCTTT
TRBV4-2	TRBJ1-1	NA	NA	CASSQLSDRNTEAFF	TGTGCCAGCAGCCAACTCTCGGACAGGAACACTGAAGCTTTCTTT
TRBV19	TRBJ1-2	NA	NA	CASSIGASSDYGYTF	TGTGCCAGTAGTATAGGGGCCTCCTCGGACTATGGCTACACCTTC
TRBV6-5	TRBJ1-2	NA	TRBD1	CASSYNRGRGYGYTF	TGTGCCAGCAGTTACAACAGGGGGCGCGGCTATGGCTACACCTTC
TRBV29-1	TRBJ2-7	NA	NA	CSVVLPDLNYEQYF	TGCAGCGTTGTCTTACCAGACCTTAACTACGAGCAGTACTTC
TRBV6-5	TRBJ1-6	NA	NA	CASTPGPYNSPLHF	TGTGCCAGCACTCCTGGCCCCTATAATTCACCCCTCCACTTT
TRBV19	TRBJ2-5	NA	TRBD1	CASSIGISGTDPFQETQYF	TGTGCCAGTAGTATAGGCATATCCGGGACAGACCCATTCCAAGAGACCCAGTACTTC
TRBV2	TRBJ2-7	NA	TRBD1	CASDRDRVPYEQYF	TGTGCCAGTGACCGGGACAGGGTACCCTACGAGCAGTACTTC
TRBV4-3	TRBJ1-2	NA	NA	CASSHAVGGDGYTF	TGCGCCAGCAGCCACGCGGTGGGGGGGGATGGCTACACCTTC
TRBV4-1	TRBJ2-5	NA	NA	CASSTLEGETQYF	TGCGCCAGCAGCACCCTCGAGGGAGAGACCCAGTACTTC
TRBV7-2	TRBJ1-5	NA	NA	CASSPTPYQPQHF	TGTGCCAGCAGCCCGACCCCCTATCAGCCCCAGCATTTT
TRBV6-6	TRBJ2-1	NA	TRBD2	CASSFLGLAGRNEQFF	TGTGCCAGCAGTTTTCTTGGACTAGCGGGGCGGAATGAGCAGTTCTTC
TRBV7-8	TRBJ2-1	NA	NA	CASSLAQGTYNEQFF	TGTGCCAGCAGCTTAGCCCAGGGAACCTACAATGAGCAGTTCTTC
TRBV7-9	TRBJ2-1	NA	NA	CASSIYRAVGNEQFF	TGTGCCAGCAGCATCTACAGGGCCGTCGGTAATGAGCAGTTCTTC
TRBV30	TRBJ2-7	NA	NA	CAWSPGIGAYEQYF	TGTGCCTGGAGTCCTGGAATCGGGGCCTACGAGCAGTACTTC
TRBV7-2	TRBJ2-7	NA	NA	CASTEGAGSYEQYF	TGTGCCAGCACGGAGGGGGCGGGCTCCTACGAGCAGTACTTC
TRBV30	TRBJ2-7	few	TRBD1	CAWSTGTGSYEQYF	TGTGCCTGGTCGACCGGGACAGGGTCCTACGAGCAGTACTTC
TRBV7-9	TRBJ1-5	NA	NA	CASSLAQGNQPQHF	TGTGCCAGCAGCTTAGCCCAGGGGAATCAGCCCCAGCATTTT
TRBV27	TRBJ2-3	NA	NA	CASSLRQSTDTQYF	TGTGCCAGCAGTCTCCGACAGAGCACAGATACGCAGTATTTT
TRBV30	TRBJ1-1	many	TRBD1	CAWNPGQPDTEAFF	TGTGCCTGGAACCCGGGACAGCCTGACACTGAAGCTTTCTTT
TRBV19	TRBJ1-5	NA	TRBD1	CASSSEQGNQPQHF	TGTGCCAGTAGTTCAGAACAGGGGAATCAGCCCCAGCATTTT